This T cell receptor beta chain appears in the sequencing data of a study of control samples from healthy donors and cancer patients. Clones were read by immunoSEQ multiplex PCR, and TCRdb kept only the in-frame ones, dropping some. The sample has fewer than 200,000 clones, 85% to 95% seen once. The CDR3 has 14 residues. Trimming at V came to 4 bases and at J to 6 bases, leaving 9 bases not matched to a gene. Germline CDR1 reads LNHDA; CDR2 reads SQIVND (reference sequence). The specimen was blood. V gene TRBV19 combines with J gene TRBJ2-7; the match to TRBD1 covers 7 bases. The origin of this receptor is a man aged 25-45 years in good health. The CDR3 is CASSTHRQGTEQYF. In nucleotides, the CDR3 is TGTGCCAGTAGTACCCACCGACAGGGCACCGAGCAGTACTTC.